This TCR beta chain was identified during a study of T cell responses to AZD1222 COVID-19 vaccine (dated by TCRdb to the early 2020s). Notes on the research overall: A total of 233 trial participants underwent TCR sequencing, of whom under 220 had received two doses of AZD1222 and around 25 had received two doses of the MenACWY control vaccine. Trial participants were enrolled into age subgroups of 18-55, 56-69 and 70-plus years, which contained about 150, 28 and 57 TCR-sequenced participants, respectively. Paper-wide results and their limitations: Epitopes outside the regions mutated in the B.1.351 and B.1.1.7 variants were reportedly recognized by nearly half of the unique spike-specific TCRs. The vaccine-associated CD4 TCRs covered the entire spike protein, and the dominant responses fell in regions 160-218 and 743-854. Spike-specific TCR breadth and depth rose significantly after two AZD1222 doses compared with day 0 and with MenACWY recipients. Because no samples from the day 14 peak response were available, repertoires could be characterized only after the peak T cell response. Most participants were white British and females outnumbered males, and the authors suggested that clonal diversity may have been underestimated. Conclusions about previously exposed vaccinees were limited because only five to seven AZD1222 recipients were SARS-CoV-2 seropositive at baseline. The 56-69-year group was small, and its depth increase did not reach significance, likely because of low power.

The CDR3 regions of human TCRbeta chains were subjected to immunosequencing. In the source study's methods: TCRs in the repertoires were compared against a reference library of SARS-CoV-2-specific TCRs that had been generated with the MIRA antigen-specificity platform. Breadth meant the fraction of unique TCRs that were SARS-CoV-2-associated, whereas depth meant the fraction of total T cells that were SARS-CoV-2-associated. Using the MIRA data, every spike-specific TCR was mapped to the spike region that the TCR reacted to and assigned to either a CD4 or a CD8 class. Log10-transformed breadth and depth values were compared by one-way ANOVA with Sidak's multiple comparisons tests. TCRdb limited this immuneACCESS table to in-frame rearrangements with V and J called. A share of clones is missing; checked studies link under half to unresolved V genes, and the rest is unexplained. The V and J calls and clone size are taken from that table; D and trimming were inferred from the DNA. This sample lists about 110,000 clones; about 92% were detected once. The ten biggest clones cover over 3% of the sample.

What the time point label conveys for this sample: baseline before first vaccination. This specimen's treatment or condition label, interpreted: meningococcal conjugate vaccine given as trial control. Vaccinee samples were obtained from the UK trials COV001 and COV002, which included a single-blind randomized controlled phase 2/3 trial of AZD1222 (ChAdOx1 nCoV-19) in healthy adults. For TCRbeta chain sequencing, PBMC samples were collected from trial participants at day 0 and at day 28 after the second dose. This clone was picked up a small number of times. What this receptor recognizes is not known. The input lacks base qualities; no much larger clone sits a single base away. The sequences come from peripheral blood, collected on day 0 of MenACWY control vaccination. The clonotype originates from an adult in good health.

The sequenced DNA: TGTGCCAGCAGCCCAACTTTCCGACAGGACGCATATAGCAATCAGCCCCAGCATTTT. This translates into CASSPTFRQDAYSNQPQHF. This chain joins TRBV13 to TRBJ1-5; D gene: possibly TRBD1, on 6 matching bases. V sheds 5 bases and J sheds 0 bases, leaving 23 bases between their ends. As encoded in the germline V gene (reference sequence), CDR1 is PRHDT while CDR2 is FYEKMQ. The cysteine opens and the phenylalanine closes a CDR3 of 19 amino acids. The CDR3 DNA has 57 bases and is translated from base 1.